This T cell receptor (beta chain) was recorded in a study of spatial heterogeneity in lung cancer. Study as a whole: Unique TCR and UMI combinations averaged more than ten appearances each in raw reads.

Broader study findings: Relative to follow-up, resection was when ubiquitous expanded tumor TCRs appeared more in blood.

Time point of the sample: sample taken at primary tumor resection. Whole RNA was taken from tumor, nontumor lung or frozen PBMC; it was then sequenced unsorted. Patients with untreated early-stage non-small cell lung cancer, numbering 72, were the donors. This clonotype has at least ten counts. Its antigen is as yet unknown. The library protocol tagged each TCR cDNA with a unique molecular identifier. TCRdb re-called the 5' RACE reads through MiXCR, storing one row per CDR3 protein. Here the sample spans tens of thousands of distinct CDR3 sequences, roughly 10% being singletons. The V gene lost 1 base and the J gene lost 2 bases, with 11 bases spanning the gap. The CDR3 totals 15 residues. Germline V CDR1 and CDR2: LNHNV, YYDKDF (reference sequence).

This specimen consisted of PBMCs, obtained at surgery. The receptor was derived from a male donor with early-stage non-small cell lung cancer. The chain couples TRBV15 to TRBJ2-5; possible D gene TRBD1, 5 bases. The CDR3 loop is CATSRVPGLQETQYF. The CDR3 DNA reads as TGTGCCACCAGCAGAGTGCCAGGGCTGCAAGAGACCCAGTACTTC.